Below, 8 T cell receptor beta chains from the same sample are listed, as sequenced in a study of breast tumors, draining lymph nodes, adjacent tissues. Samples came from axillary lymph nodes draining the breast cancer. TCRdb reanalysed the multiplex PCR reads using MiXCR and keeps one entry per CDR3 protein. The data hold around 290,000 distinct CDR3 sequences, with more than 30% observed a single time. Sequencing used axillary lymph node tissue. All receptors come from a female donor with breast cancer. Some clones in this sample may be carry-over from other donors' samples.

This clonotype was seen at least ten times. This rearrangement joins TRBV5-6 to TRBJ2-3; no reliable D call. The CDR3 is 14 amino acids. In germline, CDR1 is SGHDT, CDR2 YYEEEE. Trimming cost V 2 bases and J 6 bases, with 13 bases left between them. The CDR3 sequence is CASSFYSSRDTQYF. CDR3 sequence (DNA): TGTGCCAGCAGCTTTTACTCATCGAGGGATACGCAGTATTTT.

This clonotype was found many times. The chain uses TRBV19 and TRBJ2-5; 7 bases match TRBD2. V trimming: 1 base; J trimming: 5 bases; junction bases outside the gene matches: 4. The germline gives CDR1 LNHDA, CDR2 SQIVND (reference sequence). The CDR3 is 14 amino acids. CDR3 amino acids: CASSIGTRVETQYF. CDR3 coding DNA: TGTGCCAGTAGTATAGGGACTAGAGTTGAGACCCAGTACTTC.

At least ten counts were recorded for this clonotype. The rearrangement uses TRBV19 and TRBJ2-2, with TRBD2 as a possible D gene (6 bases). Germline CDR1 is LNHDA and CDR2 is SQIVND (reference sequence). Trimming took 10 bases from V and 1 from J, leaving 13 bases between them. This CDR3 is 14 amino acids long. CDR3 sequence (DNA): TGTGCCACCGGGACTTTACTGAACACCGGGGAGCTGTTTTTT. Its protein product is CATGTLLNTGELFF.

This clonotype was seen at least ten times. V is TRBV20-1 and J is TRBJ1-4; possibly TRBD1 for D (5 bases). Germline CDR1 and CDR2: DFQATT and SNEGSKA (reference sequence). This CDR3 comprises 15 residues. V lost 0 bases and J lost 5, with 13 bases in between. Here the CDR3 DNA reads TGCAGTGCTAGAGATCAGGGTCGGAAGAATGAAAAACTGTTTTTT. The encoded protein is CSARDQGRKNEKLFF.

In the case of this clonotype: This may stem from a read error, because a much larger clone lies one nucleotide away. The chain recombines TRBV2 with TRBJ2-4, with D possibly being TRBD2 (6 bases). Germline V gene data show CDR1 as SNHLY and CDR2 as FYNNEI. V was clipped by 8 bases and J by 5 bases, with 16 bases between them. The CDR3 contains 14 residues. CDR3 in DNA: TGTGCCAGCGACGGGGGAGGCGTCGAAAACATTCAGTACTTC. Residues: CASDGGGVENIQYF.

This clonotype has just a few counts. The chain is built from TRBV6-6 and TRBJ1-2, with a weak D call TRBD1 (5 bases). Trimming left V 6 bases short and J 10 bases short, with 15 bases between. Germline assignment: CDR1 MNHNY and CDR2 SVGAGI (reference sequence). CDR3 length: 12 amino acids. CDR3 in amino acids: CASSKLGHDYTF. In DNA form, the CDR3 reads TGTGCCAGCAGCAAGTTAGGACATGACTACACCTTC.

Concerning this clonotype: A much larger clone lies one base from this, so it may be a read error. This sequence joins TRBV12-3 or TRBV12-4 and TRBJ1-2; D gene unclear. V was cut by 6 bases and J by 8 bases, with 13 bases left in between. The CDR3 runs to 12 residues. CDR3 bases: TGTGCCAGCAGGCCCGGCGAGGGAGGCTACACCTTC. Its translation: CASRPGEGGYTF.

This clonotype was detected ten times or more. The chain uses TRBV9 and TRBJ2-7, with a weak D call TRBD1 (6 bases). Germline V CDR1 and CDR2: SGDLS, YYNGEE. Trimming took off 0 bases at V and 5 bases at J, with 15 bases between the two ends. The CDR3 length is 15 residues. The chain's CDR3 is CASSVAMTPGDEQYF. CDR3 in DNA: TGTGCCAGCAGCGTAGCTATGACGCCAGGGGACGAGCAGTACTTC.